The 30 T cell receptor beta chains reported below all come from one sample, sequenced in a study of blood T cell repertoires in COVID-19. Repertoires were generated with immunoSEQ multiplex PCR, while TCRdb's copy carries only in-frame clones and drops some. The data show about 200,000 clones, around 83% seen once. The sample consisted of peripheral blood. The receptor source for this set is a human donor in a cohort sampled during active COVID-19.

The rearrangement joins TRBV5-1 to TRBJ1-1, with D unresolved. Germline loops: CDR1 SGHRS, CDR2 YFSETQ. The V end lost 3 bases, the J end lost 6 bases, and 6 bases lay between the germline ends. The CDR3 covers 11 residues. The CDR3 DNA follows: TGCGCCAGCAGCTGGGGAGCTGAAGCTTTCTTT. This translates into CASSWGAEAFF.

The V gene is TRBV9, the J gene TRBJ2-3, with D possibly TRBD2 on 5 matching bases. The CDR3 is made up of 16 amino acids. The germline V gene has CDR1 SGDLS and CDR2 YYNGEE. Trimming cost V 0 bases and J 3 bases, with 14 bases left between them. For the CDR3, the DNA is TGTGCCAGCAGCGTAGGTTTCGGGATCGGGACAGATACGCAGTATTTT. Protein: CASSVGFGIGTDTQYF.

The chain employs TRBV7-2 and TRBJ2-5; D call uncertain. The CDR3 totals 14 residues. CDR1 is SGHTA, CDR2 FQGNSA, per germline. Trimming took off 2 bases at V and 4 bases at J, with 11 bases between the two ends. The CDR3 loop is CASSLQLVRETQYF. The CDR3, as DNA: TGTGCCAGCAGCTTACAGCTAGTCCGAGAGACCCAGTACTTC.

In DNA form, the CDR3 reads TGTGCCAGCCAACGCGCCCCCCAGGGCGAGCAGTACTTC. Its translation is CASQRAPQGEQYF. The genes are TRBV19 and TRBJ2-7; D is perhaps TRBD1 (5 bases). V lost 9 bases and J lost 6, with 18 bases in between. Germline CDR1 is LNHDA and CDR2 is SQIVND (reference sequence). CDR3 length equals 13 residues.

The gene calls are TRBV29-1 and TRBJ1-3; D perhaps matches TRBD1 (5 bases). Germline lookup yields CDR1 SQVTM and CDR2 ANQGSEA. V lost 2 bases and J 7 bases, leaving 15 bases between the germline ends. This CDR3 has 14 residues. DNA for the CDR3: TGCAGCGTTGAAAGAGGGGCGGGAGGGAACACCATATATTTT. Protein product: CSVERGAGGNTIYF. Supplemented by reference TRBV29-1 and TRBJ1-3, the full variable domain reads SAVISQKPSRDICQRGTSLTIQCQVDSQVTMMFWYRQQPGQSLTLIATANQGSEATYESGFVIDKFPISRPNLTFSTLTVSNMSPEDSSIYLCSVERGAGGNTIYFGEGSWLTVV.

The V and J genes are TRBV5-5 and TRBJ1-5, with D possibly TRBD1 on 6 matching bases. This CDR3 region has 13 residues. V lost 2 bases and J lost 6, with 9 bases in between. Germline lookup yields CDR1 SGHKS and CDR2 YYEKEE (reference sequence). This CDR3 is CASSLTGFQPQHF. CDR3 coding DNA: TGTGCCAGCAGCTTAACAGGGTTTCAGCCCCAGCATTTT.

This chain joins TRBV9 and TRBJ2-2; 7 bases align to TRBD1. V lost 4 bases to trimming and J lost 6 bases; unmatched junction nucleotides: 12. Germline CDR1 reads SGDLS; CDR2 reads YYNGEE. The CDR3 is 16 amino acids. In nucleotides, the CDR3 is TGTGCCAGCAGCCCCCCACCCGCGACAGGGTCCGGGGAGCTGTTTTTT. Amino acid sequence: CASSPPPATGSGELFF.

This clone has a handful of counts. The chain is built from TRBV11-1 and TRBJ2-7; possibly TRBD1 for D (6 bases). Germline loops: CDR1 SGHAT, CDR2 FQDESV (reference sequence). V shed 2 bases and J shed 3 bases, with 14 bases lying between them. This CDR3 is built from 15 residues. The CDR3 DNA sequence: TGTGCCAGCAGCTTAAAGGCAGGGACAAACTACGAGCAGTACTTC. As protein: CASSLKAGTNYEQYF. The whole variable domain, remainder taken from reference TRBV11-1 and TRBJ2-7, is EAEVAQSPRYKITEKSQAVAFWCDPISGHATLYWYRQILGQGPELLVQFQDESVVDDSQLPKDRFSAERLKGVDSTLKIQPAELGDSAMYLCASSLKAGTNYEQYFGPGTRLTVT.

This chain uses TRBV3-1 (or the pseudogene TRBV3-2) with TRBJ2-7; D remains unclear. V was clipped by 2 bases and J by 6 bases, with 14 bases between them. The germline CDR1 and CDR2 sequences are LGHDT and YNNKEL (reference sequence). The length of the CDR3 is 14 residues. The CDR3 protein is CASSQPYSPGEQYF. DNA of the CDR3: TGTGCCAGCAGCCAACCCTACTCTCCGGGCGAGCAGTACTTC.

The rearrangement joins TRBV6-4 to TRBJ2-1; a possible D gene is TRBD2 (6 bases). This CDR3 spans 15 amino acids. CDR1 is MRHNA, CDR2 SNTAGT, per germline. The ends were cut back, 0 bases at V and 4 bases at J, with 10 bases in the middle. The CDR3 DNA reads TGTGCCAGCAGTGACTCGTACGCGGGGTACAATGAGCAGTTCTTC. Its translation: CASSDSYAGYNEQFF.

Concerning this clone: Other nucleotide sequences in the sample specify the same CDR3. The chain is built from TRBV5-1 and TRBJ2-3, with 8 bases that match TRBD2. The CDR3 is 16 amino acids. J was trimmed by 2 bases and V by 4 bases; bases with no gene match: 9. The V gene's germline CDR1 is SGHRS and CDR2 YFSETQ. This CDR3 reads CASSLGGRPFTDTQYF. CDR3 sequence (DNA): TGCGCCAGCAGCCTGGGCGGGAGGCCTTTCACAGATACGCAGTATTTT.

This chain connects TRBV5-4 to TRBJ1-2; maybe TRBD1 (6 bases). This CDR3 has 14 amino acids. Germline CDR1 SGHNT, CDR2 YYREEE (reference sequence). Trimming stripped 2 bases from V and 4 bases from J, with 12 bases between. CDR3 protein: CASSLKQGSYGYTF. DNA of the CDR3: TGTGCCAGCAGCTTAAAACAGGGCAGCTATGGCTACACCTTC. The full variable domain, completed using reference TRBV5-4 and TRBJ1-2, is ETGVTQSPTHLIKTRGQQVTLRCSSQSGHNTVSWYQQALGQGPQFIFQYYREEENGRGNFPPRFSGLQFPNYSSELNVNALELDDSALYLCASSLKQGSYGYTFGSGTRLTVV.

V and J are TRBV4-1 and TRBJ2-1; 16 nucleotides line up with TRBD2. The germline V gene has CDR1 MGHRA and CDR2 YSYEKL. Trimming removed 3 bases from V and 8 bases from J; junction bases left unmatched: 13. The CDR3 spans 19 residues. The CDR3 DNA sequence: TGCGCCAGCAGCCACCCGGGACTAGCGGGAGGGCCGGATAGGCATGAGCAGTTCTTC. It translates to CASSHPGLAGGPDRHEQFF.

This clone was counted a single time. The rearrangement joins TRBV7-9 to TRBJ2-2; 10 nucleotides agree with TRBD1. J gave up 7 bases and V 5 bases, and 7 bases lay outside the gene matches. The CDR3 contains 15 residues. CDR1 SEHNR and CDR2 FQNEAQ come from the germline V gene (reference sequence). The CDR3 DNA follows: TGTGCCAGCAGCCCCAGACAGGGGGCGATCGGGGAGCTGTTTTTT. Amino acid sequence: CASSPRQGAIGELFF.

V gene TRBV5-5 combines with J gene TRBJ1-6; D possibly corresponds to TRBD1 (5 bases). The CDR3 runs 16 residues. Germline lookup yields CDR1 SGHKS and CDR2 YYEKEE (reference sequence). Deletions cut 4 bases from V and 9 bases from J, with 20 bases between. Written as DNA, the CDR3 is TGTGCCAGCAGCGCAGGGTTTTTAGTGTCTGGTTCACCCCTCCACTTT. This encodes CASSAGFLVSGSPLHF.

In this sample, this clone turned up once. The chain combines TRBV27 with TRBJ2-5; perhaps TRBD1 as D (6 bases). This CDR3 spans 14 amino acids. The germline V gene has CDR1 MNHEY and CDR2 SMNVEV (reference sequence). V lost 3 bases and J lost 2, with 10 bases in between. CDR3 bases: TGTGCCAGCAGTTTCCAGGACAGACAAGAGACCCAGTACTTC. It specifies CASSFQDRQETQYF.

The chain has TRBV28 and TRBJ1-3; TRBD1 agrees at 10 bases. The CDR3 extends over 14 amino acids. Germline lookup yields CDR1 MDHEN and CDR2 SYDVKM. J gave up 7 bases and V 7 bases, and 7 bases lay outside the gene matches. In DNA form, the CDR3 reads TGTGCCAGCAACTCACCGGGACAGGGGAACACCATATATTTT. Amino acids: CASNSPGQGNTIYF.

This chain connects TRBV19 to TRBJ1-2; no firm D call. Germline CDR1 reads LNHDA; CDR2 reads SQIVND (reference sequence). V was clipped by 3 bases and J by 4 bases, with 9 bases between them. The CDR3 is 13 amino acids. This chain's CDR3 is CASSILGGYGYTF. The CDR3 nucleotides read TGTGCCAGTAGTATTCTAGGAGGCTATGGCTACACCTTC.

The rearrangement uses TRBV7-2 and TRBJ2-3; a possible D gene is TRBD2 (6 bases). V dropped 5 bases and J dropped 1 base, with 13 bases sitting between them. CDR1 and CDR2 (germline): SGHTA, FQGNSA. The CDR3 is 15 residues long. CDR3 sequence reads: CASSRGIPRTDTQYF. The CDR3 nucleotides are TGTGCCAGCAGCCGGGGGATCCCTCGCACAGATACGCAGTATTTT.

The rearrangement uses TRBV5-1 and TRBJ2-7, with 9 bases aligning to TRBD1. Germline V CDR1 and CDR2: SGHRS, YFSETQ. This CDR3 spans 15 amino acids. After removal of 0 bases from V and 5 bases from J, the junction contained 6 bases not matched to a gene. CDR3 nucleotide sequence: TGCGCCAGCAGCTTGGCGGGACAGGGTAACCACGAGCAGTACTTC. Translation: CASSLAGQGNHEQYF. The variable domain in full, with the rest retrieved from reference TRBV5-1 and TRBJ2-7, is KAGVTQTPRYLIKTRGQQVTLSCSPISGHRSVSWYQQTPGQGLQFLFEYFSETQRNKGNFPGRFSGRQFSNSRSEMNVSTLELGDSALYLCASSLAGQGNHEQYFGPGTRLTVT.

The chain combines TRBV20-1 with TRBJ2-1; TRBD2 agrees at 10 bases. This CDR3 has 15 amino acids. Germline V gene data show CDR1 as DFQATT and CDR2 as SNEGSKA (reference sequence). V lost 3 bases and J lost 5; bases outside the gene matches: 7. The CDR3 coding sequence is TGCAGTGCTAGTGAAAGCGGGAGGGCCCACAATGAGCAGTTCTTC. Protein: CSASESGRAHNEQFF.

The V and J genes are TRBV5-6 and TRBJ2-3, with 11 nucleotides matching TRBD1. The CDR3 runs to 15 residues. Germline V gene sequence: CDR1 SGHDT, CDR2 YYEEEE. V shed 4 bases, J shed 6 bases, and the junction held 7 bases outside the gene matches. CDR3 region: CASSLRTGGSDTQYF. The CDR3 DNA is TGTGCCAGCAGCCTTCGGACAGGGGGCTCGGATACGCAGTATTTT.

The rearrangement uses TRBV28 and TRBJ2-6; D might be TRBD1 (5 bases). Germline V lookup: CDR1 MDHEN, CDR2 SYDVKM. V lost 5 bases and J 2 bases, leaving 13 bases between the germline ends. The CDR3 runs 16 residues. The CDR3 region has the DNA TGTGCCAGCAGTCGCCCTATAGGGGCTGGGGCCAACGTCCTGACTTTC. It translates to CASSRPIGAGANVLTF.

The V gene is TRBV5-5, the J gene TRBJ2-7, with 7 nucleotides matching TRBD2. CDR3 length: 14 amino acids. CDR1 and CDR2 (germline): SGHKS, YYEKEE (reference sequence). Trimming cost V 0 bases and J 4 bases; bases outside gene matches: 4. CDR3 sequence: CASSLGEGRYEQYF. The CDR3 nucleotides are TGTGCCAGCAGCTTGGGGGAGGGTAGGTACGAGCAGTACTTC. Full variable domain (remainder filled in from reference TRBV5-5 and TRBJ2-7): DAGVTQSPTHLIKTRGQQVTLRCSPISGHKSVSWYQQVLGQGPQFIFQYYEKEERGRGNFPDRFSARQFPNYSSELNVNALLLGDSALYLCASSLGEGRYEQYFGPGTRLTVT.

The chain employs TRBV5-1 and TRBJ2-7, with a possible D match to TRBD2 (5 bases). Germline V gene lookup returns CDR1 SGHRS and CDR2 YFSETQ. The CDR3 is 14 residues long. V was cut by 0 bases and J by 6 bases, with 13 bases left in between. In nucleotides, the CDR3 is TGCGCCAGCAGCTTGGAGCGGACGGCCGGCGAGCAGTACTTC. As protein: CASSLERTAGEQYF. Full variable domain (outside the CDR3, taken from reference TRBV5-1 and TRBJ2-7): KAGVTQTPRYLIKTRGQQVTLSCSPISGHRSVSWYQQTPGQGLQFLFEYFSETQRNKGNFPGRFSGRQFSNSRSEMNVSTLELGDSALYLCASSLERTAGEQYFGPGTRLTVT.

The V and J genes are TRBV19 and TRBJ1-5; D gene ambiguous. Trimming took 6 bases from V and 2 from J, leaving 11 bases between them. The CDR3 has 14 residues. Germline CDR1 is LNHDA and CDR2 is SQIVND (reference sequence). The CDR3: CASRAPGGNQPQHF. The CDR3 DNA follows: TGTGCCAGTAGAGCCCCAGGCGGCAATCAGCCCCAGCATTTT. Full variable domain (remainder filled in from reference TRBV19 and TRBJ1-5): DGGITQSPKYLFRKEGQNVTLSCEQNLNHDAMYWYRQDPGQGLRLIYYSQIVNDFQKGDIAEGYSVSREKKESFPLTVTSAQKNPTAFYLCASRAPGGNQPQHFGDGTRLSIL.

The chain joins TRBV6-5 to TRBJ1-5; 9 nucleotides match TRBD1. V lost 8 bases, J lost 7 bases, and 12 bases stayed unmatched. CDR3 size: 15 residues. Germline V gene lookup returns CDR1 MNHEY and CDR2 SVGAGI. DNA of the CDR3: TGTGCCAGCCAGCAGGGGGGACAGGGAAGGCAGCCCCAGCATTTT. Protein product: CASQQGGQGRQPQHF.

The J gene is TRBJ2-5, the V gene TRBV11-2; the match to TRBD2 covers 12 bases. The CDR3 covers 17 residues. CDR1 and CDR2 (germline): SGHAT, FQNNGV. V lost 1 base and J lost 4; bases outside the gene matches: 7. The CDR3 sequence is CASSLVAASGRGETQYF. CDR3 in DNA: TGTGCCAGCAGCTTAGTGGCGGCTAGCGGGAGGGGAGAGACCCAGTACTTC.

CDR3 sequence reads: CASSESGRSYNEQFF. DNA of the CDR3: TGTGCCAGCAGTGAAAGCGGGAGATCTTACAATGAGCAGTTCTTC. The chain uses TRBV2 and TRBJ2-1; 8 bases map to TRBD2. V shed 2 bases, J shed 4 bases, and the junction held 4 bases outside the gene matches. From germline, CDR1 is SNHLY and CDR2 FYNNEI. The CDR3 contains 15 residues.

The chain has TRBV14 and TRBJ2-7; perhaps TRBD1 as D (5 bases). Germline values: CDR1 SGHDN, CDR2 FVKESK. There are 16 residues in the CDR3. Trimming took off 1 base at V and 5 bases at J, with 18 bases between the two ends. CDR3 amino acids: CASSQVKGASVNEQYF. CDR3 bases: TGTGCCAGCAGCCAAGTGAAAGGGGCCTCGGTTAACGAGCAGTACTTC.